This T cell receptor (beta chain) was captured by sequencing in a study of blood T cell repertoires in COVID-19. The overall study: Sites across the United States, Italy and Spain contributed samples from acute and convalescent COVID-19.

Germline loops: CDR1 GTSNPN, CDR2 SVGIG (reference sequence). V was trimmed by 0 bases and J by 9 bases, leaving 15 bases between them. The CDR3 runs to 14 residues. Adults between roughly 18 and 89 years of age took part from 20 to 25 US areas. Each participant's cohort was designated according to participant-reported clinical history. Within 2 weeks of study entry, exposed participants had contacted a PCR-confirmed or clinician-diagnosed COVID-19 case. The data were produced by immunoSEQ multiplex PCR, yet TCRdb's version contains in-frame clones alone and is incomplete. This table has about 250,000 clones, around four fifths appearing once.

This sequence originates from a woman in her forties who had been exposed to COVID-19. The rearrangement links TRBV30 to TRBJ1-5, with a weak D call TRBD1 (6 bases). Material for sequencing was PBMCs or T cells enriched from blood (not recorded which). The CDR3 nucleotides are TGTGCCTGGAGTGTAAGTGGATCCAGGGGGCCCCAGCATTTT. Translating gives CAWSVSGSRGPQHF.